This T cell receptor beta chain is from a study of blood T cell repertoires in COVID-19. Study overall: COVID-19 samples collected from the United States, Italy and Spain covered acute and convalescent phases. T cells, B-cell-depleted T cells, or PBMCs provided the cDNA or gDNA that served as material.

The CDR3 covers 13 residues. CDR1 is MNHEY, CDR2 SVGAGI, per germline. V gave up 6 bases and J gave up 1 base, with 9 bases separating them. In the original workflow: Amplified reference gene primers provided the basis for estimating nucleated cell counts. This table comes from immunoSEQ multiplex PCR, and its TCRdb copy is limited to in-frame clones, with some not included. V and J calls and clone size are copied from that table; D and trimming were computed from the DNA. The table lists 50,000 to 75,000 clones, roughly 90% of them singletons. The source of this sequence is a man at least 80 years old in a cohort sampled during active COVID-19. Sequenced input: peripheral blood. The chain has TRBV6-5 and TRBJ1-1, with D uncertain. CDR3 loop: CASRGSPNTEAFF. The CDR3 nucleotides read TGTGCCAGCAGGGGCAGCCCGAACACTGAAGCTTTCTTT.